Described below is a single TCR beta chain sequence and its context. No cognate antigen has been identified for it. One base away there is no much larger clone; base qualities are not given. The data were obtained in a study of early T cells in non-severe SARS-CoV-2 infection (dated by TCRdb to 2020 to 2023). Study-wide context: TCR sequencing used bulk RNA from unsorted whole blood, so alpha and beta chains could not be paired. What the study reported, not specific to this receptor: VDJdb matching was skewed toward anti-spike CD8 responses and likely underestimated virus-specific expansions by missing private and CD4 specificities.

Inclusive of the bounding cysteine and phenylalanine, the CDR3 is 15 residues long. Solely the CDR3 DNA is kept, with 45 bases framed from the first base. Between the V and J ends, shortened by 11 bases and 4 bases respectively, the junction contains 22 bases. Taken from the germline V gene, the CDR1 and CDR2 loops are ENHRY and SYGVKD. A case-control design nested within a healthcare worker cohort in London, UK, was used, with weekly nasopharyngeal swab PCR tests and blood sampling performed. Healthcare workers were recruited during the week of the UK lockdown, between 23 and 31 March 2020, and followed weekly for up to 16 weeks. The library was made by 5' RACE. TCRdb shows the sequencer as NextSeq 500. In the TCR library protocol, unique molecular identifiers were attached to individual cDNA molecules to correct for PCR bias and sequencing error. Both TCR alpha and beta chains were sequenced, and tight co-correlation was observed between alpha and beta sequence abundances in each sample. The original pipeline was this. Decombinator V4 was used to perform V gene, J gene and CDR3 annotation of TCR sequences. TCRs were defined as expanded if a significant change between any two time points was detected under a Poisson model with p below 0.0001. Abundances of TCRs were expressed as counts per million after normalisation to the total number of TCRs sequenced in each sample. MAIT TCRs were defined by TRAV1-2 paired with TRAJ12, TRAJ20 or TRAJ33, and iNKT TCRs by TRAV10 paired with TRAJ18. A search of VDJdb, accessed on 1 November 2021, was run for TCRs annotated to CMV, EBV and SARS-CoV-2, with TCRs annotated for multiple antigens excluded. The raw public data were reprocessed by TCRdb itself: fastp quality trimming at Q25, MiXCR clonotype calling, in-frame beta chains only. Every entry covers one CDR3 protein and lists the most common genes and DNA from its rows. The V and J calls reflect TCRdb's pipeline rather than the authors' work. The sample contains approximately 85,000 distinct CDR3 sequences, about 12% of them found a single time. The ten largest clones take up just over 6.5% of the sample.

This chain is built from TRBV10-3 and TRBJ2-3; no D gene can be assigned with confidence. The sequencing input was whole blood. The origin of this receptor is an adult who was a healthcare worker with PCR-confirmed SARS-CoV-2 infection or an uninfected control (not recorded which). The DNA sequence reads TGTGCCTCCCATGGCCAGCGCTCAACGGCAGATACGCAGTATTTT. Protein translation: CASHGQRSTADTQYF.